This TCR beta chain emerged from a study of blood T cell repertoires in COVID-19. Study context: Both acute and convalescent COVID-19 samples were obtained from the United States, Italy and Spain. Sample material is recorded as cDNA or gDNA derived from T cells, B-cell-depleted T cells, or PBMCs.

Per the authors' pipeline: It was from reference gene primer amplification that nucleated cell counts were estimated. This table comes from immunoSEQ multiplex PCR, and its TCRdb copy is limited to in-frame clones, with some not included. The D gene and trimming were derived from the DNA, and the V and J assignments and clone size from that table. The table records about 160,000 clones, about 88% of them present only once. The TCR sequence derives from a woman of 80 years or more with acute or convalescent COVID-19. Input material: peripheral blood.

The CDR3 is CASSLAGKWEEQYF. For the CDR3, the DNA is TGTGCCAGCAGCTTGGCCGGCAAGTGGGAGGAGCAGTACTTC. This chain links TRBV5-4 with TRBJ2-7; D is perhaps TRBD2 (5 bases). V was pared by 0 bases and J by 7 bases, with 14 bases between. The CDR3 sequence is 14 residues long. Germline CDR1 is SGHNT and CDR2 is YYREEE (reference sequence).